The source of this TCR beta chain is a study of T-cell reconstitution after alpha-beta-depleted transplantation in children. This clonotype appeared a few times. This sample's TCRbeta library carried unique molecular identifier barcodes. TCRdb independently ran MiXCR on the PCR reads; one entry per CDR3 protein. In the table there are 90,000 to 100,000 distinct CDR3 sequences, roughly a quarter of which are singletons. V was clipped by 1 base and J by 4 bases, with 12 bases between them. The CDR3 extends over 15 amino acids. The germline V gene encodes CDR1 MGHRA and CDR2 YSYEKL. The source is a boy aged 2 to 10 with acute lymphoblastic leukemia, due to receive a stem cell transplant. This specimen consisted of PBMCs, obtained before TCRalphabeta/CD19-depleted stem cell transplant. The rearrangement links TRBV4-1 to TRBJ2-3; D possibly corresponds to TRBD2 (6 bases). The CDR3 protein is CASSQGSGGPDTQYF. CDR3 DNA sequence: TGCGCCAGCAGCCAAGGTAGCGGAGGTCCAGATACGCAGTATTTT.